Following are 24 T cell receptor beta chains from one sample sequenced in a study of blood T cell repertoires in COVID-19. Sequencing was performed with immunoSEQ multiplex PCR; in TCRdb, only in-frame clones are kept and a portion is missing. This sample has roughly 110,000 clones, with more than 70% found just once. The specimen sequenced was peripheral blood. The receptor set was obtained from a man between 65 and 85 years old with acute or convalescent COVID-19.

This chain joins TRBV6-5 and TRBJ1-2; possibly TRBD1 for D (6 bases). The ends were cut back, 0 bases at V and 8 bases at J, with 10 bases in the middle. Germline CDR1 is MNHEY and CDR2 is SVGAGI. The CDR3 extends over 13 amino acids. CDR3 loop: CASSYSQGTGYTF. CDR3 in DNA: TGTGCCAGCAGTTACTCACAGGGTACGGGCTACACCTTC.

The CDR3 sequence is CASSSGDEQYF. In DNA, the CDR3 is TGTGCCAGTAGTTCAGGGGACGAGCAGTACTTC. The J gene is TRBJ2-7, the V gene TRBV19; D possibly corresponds to TRBD1 (6 bases). V was pared by 5 bases and J by 5 bases, with 7 bases between. This CDR3 is 11 amino acids long. The V gene's germline CDR1 is LNHDA and CDR2 SQIVND (reference sequence).

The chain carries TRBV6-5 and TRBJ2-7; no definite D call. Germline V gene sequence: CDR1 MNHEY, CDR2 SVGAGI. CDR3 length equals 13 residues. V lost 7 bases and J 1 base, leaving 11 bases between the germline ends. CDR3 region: CASMVGRSYEQYF. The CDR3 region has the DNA TGTGCCAGCATGGTTGGGCGTTCCTACGAGCAGTACTTC.

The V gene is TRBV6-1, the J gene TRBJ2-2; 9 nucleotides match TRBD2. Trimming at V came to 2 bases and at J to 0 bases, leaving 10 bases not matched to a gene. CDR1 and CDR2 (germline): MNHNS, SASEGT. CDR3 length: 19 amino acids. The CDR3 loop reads CASSEPGGTSIPNTGELFF. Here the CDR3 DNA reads TGTGCCAGCAGTGAACCTGGGGGGACTAGCATACCGAACACCGGGGAGCTGTTTTTT.

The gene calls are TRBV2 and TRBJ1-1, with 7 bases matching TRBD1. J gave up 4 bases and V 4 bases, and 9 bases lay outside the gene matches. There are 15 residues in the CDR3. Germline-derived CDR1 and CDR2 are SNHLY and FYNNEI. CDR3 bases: TGTGCCAGCAGTGGACAGGGAGGTTTGGGCACTGAAGCTTTCTTT. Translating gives CASSGQGGLGTEAFF.

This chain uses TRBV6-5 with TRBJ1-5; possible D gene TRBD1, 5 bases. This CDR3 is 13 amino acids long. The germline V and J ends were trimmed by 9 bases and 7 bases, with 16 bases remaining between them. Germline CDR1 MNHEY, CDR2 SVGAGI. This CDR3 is CASGAREGQPQHF. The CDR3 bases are TGTGCCAGTGGGGCGCGGGAGGGACAGCCCCAGCATTTT.

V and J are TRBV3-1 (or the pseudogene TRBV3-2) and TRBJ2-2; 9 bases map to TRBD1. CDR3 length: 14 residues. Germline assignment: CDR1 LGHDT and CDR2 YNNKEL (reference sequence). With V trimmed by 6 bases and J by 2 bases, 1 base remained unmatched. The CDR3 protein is CASRDRGNTGELFF. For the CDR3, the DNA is TGTGCCAGCAGGGACAGGGGTAACACCGGGGAGCTGTTTTTT.

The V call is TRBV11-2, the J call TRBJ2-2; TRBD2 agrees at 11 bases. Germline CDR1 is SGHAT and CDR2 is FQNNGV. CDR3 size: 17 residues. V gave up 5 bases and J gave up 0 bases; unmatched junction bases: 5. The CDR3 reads CASSTGLAGTNTGELFF. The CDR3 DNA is TGTGCCAGCAGCACCGGACTAGCGGGCACGAACACCGGGGAGCTGTTTTTT.

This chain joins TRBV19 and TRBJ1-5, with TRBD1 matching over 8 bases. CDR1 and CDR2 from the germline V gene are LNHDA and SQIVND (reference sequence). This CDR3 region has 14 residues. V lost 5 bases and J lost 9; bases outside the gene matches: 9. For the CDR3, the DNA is TGTGCCAGTAGTTCCGACAGGGGAGTGTGGCCCCAGCATTTT. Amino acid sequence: CASSSDRGVWPQHF. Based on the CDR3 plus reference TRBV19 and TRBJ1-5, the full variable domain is DGGITQSPKYLFRKEGQNVTLSCEQNLNHDAMYWYRQDPGQGLRLIYYSQIVNDFQKGDIAEGYSVSREKKESFPLTVTSAQKNPTAFYLCASSSDRGVWPQHFGDGTRLSIL.

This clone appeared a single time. CDR3 DNA sequence: TGTGCCAGTAGGGCTAGCGGGGGGGGTAGCACAGATACGCAGTATTTT. Amino acid sequence: CASRASGGGSTDTQYF. The V and J genes are TRBV19 and TRBJ2-3; 12 bases fit TRBD2. There are 16 residues in the CDR3. Trimming took 6 bases from V and 0 from J; bases not matched to a gene: 4. CDR1 and CDR2 from the germline V gene are LNHDA and SQIVND (reference sequence).

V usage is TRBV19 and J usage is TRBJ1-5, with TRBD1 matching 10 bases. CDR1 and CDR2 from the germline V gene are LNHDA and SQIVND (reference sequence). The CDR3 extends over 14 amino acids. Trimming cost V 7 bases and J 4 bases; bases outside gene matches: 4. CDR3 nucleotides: TGTGCCAGTACCGACAGGGGGCAGAATCAGCCCCAGCATTTT. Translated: CASTDRGQNQPQHF.

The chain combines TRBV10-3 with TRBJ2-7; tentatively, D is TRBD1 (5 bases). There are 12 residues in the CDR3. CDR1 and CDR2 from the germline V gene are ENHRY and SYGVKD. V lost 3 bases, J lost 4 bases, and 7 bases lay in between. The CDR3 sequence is CAISEGVYEQYF. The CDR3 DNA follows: TGTGCCATCAGTGAAGGGGTTTACGAGCAGTACTTC.

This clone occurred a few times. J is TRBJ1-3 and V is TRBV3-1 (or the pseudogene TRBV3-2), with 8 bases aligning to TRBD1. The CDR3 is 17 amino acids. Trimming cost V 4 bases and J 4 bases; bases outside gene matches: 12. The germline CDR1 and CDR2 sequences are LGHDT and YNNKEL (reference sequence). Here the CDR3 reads CASSLTGVRLLGNTIYF. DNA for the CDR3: TGTGCCAGCAGCCTGACAGGGGTTCGCCTCTTGGGAAACACCATATATTTT.

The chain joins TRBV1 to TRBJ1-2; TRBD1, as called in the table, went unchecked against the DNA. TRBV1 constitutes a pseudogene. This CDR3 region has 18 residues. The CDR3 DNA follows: TGCACCAGCAGCCAAGAGACAGGCGACCCCGCGTGCGCTAATGGCTACACCTTC. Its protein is CTSSQETGDPACANGYTF.

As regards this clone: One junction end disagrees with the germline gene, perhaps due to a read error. This CDR3 reads CASSLIAGTTDAQYF. The CDR3 DNA sequence: TGTGCCAGCAGCTTAATAGCGGGGACCACAGATGCGCAGTATTTT. The chain carries TRBV7-3 and TRBJ2-3, with TRBD2 identical over 8 bases. The CDR3 is made up of 15 amino acids. Per the germline V gene, CDR1 is SGHTA and CDR2 is FQGTGA.

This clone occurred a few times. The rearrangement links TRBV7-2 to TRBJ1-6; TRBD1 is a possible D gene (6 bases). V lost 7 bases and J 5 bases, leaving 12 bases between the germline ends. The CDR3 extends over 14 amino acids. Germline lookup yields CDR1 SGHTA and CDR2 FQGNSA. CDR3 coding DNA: TGTGCCAGCAAGTCGGACAGAAATAATTCACCCCTCCACTTT. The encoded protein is CASKSDRNNSPLHF.

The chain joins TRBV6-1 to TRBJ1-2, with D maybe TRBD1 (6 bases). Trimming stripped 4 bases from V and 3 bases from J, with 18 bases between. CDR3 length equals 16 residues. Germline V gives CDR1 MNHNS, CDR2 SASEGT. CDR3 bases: TGTGCCAGCAGTGCGGTGAGGGGGAGCGGGGACTATGGCTACACCTTC. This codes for CASSAVRGSGDYGYTF.

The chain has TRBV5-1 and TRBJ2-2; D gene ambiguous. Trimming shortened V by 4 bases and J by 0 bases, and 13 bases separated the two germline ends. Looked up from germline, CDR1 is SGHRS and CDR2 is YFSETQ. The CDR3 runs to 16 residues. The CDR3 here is CASSILEIANTGELFF. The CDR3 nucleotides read TGCGCCAGCAGCATACTTGAAATCGCGAACACCGGGGAGCTGTTTTTT.

This chain's CDR3 is CSASKTSSYNSPLHF. Written as DNA, the CDR3 is TGCAGTGCCAGTAAGACTAGCTCCTATAATTCACCCCTCCACTTT. V gene TRBV20-1 combines with J gene TRBJ1-6; D ambiguous. With 6 bases removed from V and 0 bases from J, the gap between germline ends came to 12 bases. This CDR3 spans 15 amino acids. The germline V gene has CDR1 DFQATT and CDR2 SNEGSKA (reference sequence).

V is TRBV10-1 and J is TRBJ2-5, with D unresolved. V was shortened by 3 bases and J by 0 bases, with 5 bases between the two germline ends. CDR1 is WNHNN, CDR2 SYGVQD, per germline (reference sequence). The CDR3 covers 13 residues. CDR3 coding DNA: TGCGCCAGCAGTGATGGCAACCAAGAGACCCAGTACTTC. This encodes CASSDGNQETQYF.

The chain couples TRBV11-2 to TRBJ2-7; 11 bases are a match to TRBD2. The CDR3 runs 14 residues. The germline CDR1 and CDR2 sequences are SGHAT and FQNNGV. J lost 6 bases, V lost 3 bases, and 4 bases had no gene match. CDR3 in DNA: TGTGCCAGCAGCTTTAGCGGGGGGGCCTCCGAGCAGTACTTC. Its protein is CASSFSGGASEQYF.

The CDR3 region is CASSHGWVGQGFNEQFF. DNA for the CDR3: TGCGCCAGCAGCCACGGGTGGGTGGGACAGGGATTCAATGAGCAGTTCTTC. This sequence joins TRBV4-3 and TRBJ2-1; 9 bases are a match to TRBD1. The length of the CDR3 is 17 residues. Per the germline V gene, CDR1 is LGHNA and CDR2 is YSLEER. V lost 3 bases to trimming and J lost 6 bases; unmatched junction nucleotides: 12.

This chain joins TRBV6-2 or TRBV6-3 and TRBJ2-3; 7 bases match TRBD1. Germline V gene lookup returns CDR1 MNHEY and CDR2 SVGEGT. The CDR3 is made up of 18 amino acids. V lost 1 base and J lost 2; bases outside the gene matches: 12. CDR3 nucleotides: TGTGCCAGCAGTTACTTCGAGCTATCCGGGACAGACACAGATACGCAGTATTTT. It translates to CASSYFELSGTDTDTQYF.

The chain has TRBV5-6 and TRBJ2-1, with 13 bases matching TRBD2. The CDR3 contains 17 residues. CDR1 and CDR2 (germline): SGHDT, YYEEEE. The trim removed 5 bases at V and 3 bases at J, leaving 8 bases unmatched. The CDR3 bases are TGTGCCAGCAGGACCGGACTAGCGGGGGTGATCTACAATGAGCAGTTCTTC. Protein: CASRTGLAGVIYNEQFF.